Listed here are 24 T cell receptor beta chains from one sample, sequenced in a study of glioma-infiltrating T cells after dendritic cell vaccination. The data were produced by immunoSEQ multiplex PCR, yet TCRdb's version contains in-frame clones alone and is incomplete. Here the sample spans fewer than 85,000 clones, roughly 79% being singletons. Here the sequenced sample was blood, taken before dendritic cell vaccination. Receptor source: a human donor with glioblastoma.

The chain links TRBV6-6 to TRBJ2-7, with D maybe TRBD1 (6 bases). Germline loops: CDR1 MNHNY, CDR2 SVGAGI (reference sequence). The CDR3 has 15 amino acids. V dropped 5 bases and J dropped 3 bases, with 17 bases sitting between them. The CDR3 DNA is TGTGCCAGCAGTAGTATGCAGGGGAAAGTCTACGAGCAGTACTTC. Protein: CASSSMQGKVYEQYF.

The chain has TRBV5-1 and TRBJ1-1; possibly TRBD1 for D (6 bases). V shed 2 bases and J shed 4 bases, with 18 bases lying between them. The CDR3 consists of 16 residues. Germline CDR1 reads SGHRS; CDR2 reads YFSETQ. CDR3 residues: CASSFQQGSSVTEAFF. As DNA, the CDR3 is TGCGCCAGCAGCTTCCAACAGGGCAGTTCTGTCACTGAAGCTTTCTTT.

The V call is TRBV4-2, the J call TRBJ2-1; D possibly corresponds to TRBD1 (6 bases). Trimming left V 3 bases short and J 8 bases short, with 17 bases between. Per the germline V gene, CDR1 is LGHNA and CDR2 is YNFKEQ. The CDR3 runs to 15 residues. The CDR3 DNA reads as TGTGCCAGCAGCCAGTCAGGGCCAACAGGGTATGAGCAGTTCTTC. Protein sequence: CASSQSGPTGYEQFF.

CDR3 protein: CASRAGTGRDEQYF. In DNA form, the CDR3 reads TGTGCCAGCAGGGCGGGGACAGGGAGGGACGAGCAGTACTTC. This chain uses TRBV4-2 with TRBJ2-7; 9 nucleotides match TRBD1. The CDR3 runs to 14 residues. Germline V gene sequence: CDR1 LGHNA, CDR2 YNFKEQ. Trimming took 6 bases from V and 5 from J; bases not matched to a gene: 8.

The chain recombines TRBV27 with TRBJ1-1, with TRBD1 identical over 11 bases. The CDR3 length is 14 residues. V was clipped by 6 bases and J by 4 bases; unmatched bases: 4. CDR1 is MNHEY, CDR2 SMNVEV, per germline (reference sequence). This CDR3 is CASRGGTGGTEAFF. The CDR3, as DNA: TGTGCCAGCAGGGGAGGGACAGGGGGCACTGAAGCTTTCTTT.

The chain couples TRBV5-6 to TRBJ1-2; 7 bases agree with TRBD1. V shed 0 bases and J 2 bases; nucleotides not matched to a gene: 4. CDR1 and CDR2 (germline): SGHDT, YYEEEE. The CDR3 sequence is 15 residues long. In nucleotides, the CDR3 is TGTGCCAGCAGCTTGGGCCCGACAGGGAACTATGGCTACACCTTC. Its protein is CASSLGPTGNYGYTF.

This clone occurred a few times. The chain joins TRBV6-1 to TRBJ1-4; TRBD1 agrees at 8 bases. The CDR3 consists of 15 residues. Germline V gives CDR1 MNHNS, CDR2 SASEGT. Germline trimming cut 1 base from V and 7 bases from J; bases unmatched to any gene: 5. The CDR3 reads CASSEGQGRGEKLFF. The CDR3 DNA sequence: TGTGCCAGCAGTGAAGGACAGGGGCGGGGTGAAAAACTGTTTTTT.

The chain uses TRBV9 and TRBJ1-6; D gene uncertain. The CDR3 loop spans 15 amino acids. Germline loops: CDR1 SGDLS, CDR2 YYNGEE. The V end was cut by 0 bases, the J end by 9 bases, with 13 bases between. CDR3 coding DNA: TGTGCCAGCAGCGTAGCTGCCCCGGAGACTTCACCCCTCCACTTT. Protein sequence: CASSVAAPETSPLHF.

The V call is TRBV6-6, the J call TRBJ1-1; a possible D gene is TRBD1 (5 bases). V was trimmed by 0 bases and J by 5 bases, leaving 16 bases between them. This CDR3 contains 16 residues. Germline CDR1 and CDR2: MNHNY and SVGAGI (reference sequence). The CDR3 nucleotides are TGTGCCAGCAGTTACTCCCTGGGACTTGAGGTGACTGAAGCTTTCTTT. Its translation: CASSYSLGLEVTEAFF.

V is TRBV6-6 and J is TRBJ2-7; TRBD2 matches at 13 bases. Germline trimming cut 6 bases from V and 3 bases from J; bases unmatched to any gene: 5. Germline V lookup: CDR1 MNHNY, CDR2 SVGAGI (reference sequence). CDR3 length: 15 residues. CDR3 amino acids: CASSLGLAGDYEQYF. The DNA for the CDR3 is TGTGCCAGCAGCCTCGGACTAGCGGGGGACTACGAGCAGTACTTC.

The V and J genes are TRBV15 and TRBJ1-6; 7 bases are shared with TRBD1. From germline, CDR1 is LNHNV and CDR2 YYDKDF (reference sequence). This CDR3 is built from 15 residues. Trimming took 0 bases from V and 9 from J; bases not matched to a gene: 5. The CDR3 DNA follows: TGTGCCACCAGCAGAGAGACAGGGATGGGTTCACCCCTCCACTTT. Translating it yields CATSRETGMGSPLHF.

The chain uses TRBV19 and TRBJ1-1; 8 positions agree with TRBD1. Unmatched junction bases numbered 6, after V lost 4 bases and J lost 5 bases. The CDR3 is made up of 14 amino acids. CDR1 is LNHDA and CDR2 is SQIVND in the germline V gene (reference sequence). In nucleotides, the CDR3 is TGTGCCAGTAGTACAACAGGGGGTCGAACTGAAGCTTTCTTT. This encodes CASSTTGGRTEAFF. The complete variable domain, with remaining parts taken from reference TRBV19 and TRBJ1-1, reads DGGITQSPKYLFRKEGQNVTLSCEQNLNHDAMYWYRQDPGQGLRLIYYSQIVNDFQKGDIAEGYSVSREKKESFPLTVTSAQKNPTAFYLCASSTTGGRTEAFFGQGTRLTVV.

V gene TRBV2 combines with J gene TRBJ1-6, with D possibly TRBD1 on 5 matching bases. This CDR3 comprises 21 residues. The germline V gene has CDR1 SNHLY and CDR2 FYNNEI. V was shortened by 6 bases and J by 0 bases, with 27 bases between the two germline ends. CDR3 bases: TGTGCCAGCAGCCACCCCCGGGACTCCGTCGAAGTCCTCTCCTATAATTCACCCCTCCACTTT. It specifies CASSHPRDSVEVLSYNSPLHF.

The sample holds a few counts of this clone. This same CDR3 is encoded by further DNA sequences in the sample. The gene calls are TRBV5-1 and TRBJ1-6; no reliable D call. V was trimmed by 5 bases and J by 7 bases, leaving 16 bases between them. This CDR3 spans 15 amino acids. Germline assignment: CDR1 SGHRS and CDR2 YFSETQ. CDR3 sequence reads: CASSLDPGGNSPLHF. The DNA for the CDR3 is TGCGCCAGCAGTTTAGACCCTGGAGGAAATTCACCCCTCCACTTT.

This rearrangement joins TRBV7-2 to TRBJ2-1; 7 bases map to TRBD1. CDR1 SGHTA and CDR2 FQGNSA come from the germline V gene. V trimming: 5 bases; J trimming: 4 bases; junction bases outside the gene matches: 5. The CDR3 spans 14 residues. The CDR3 DNA reads as TGTGCCAGCAGCGCGGACAGGTCATACAATGAGCAGTTCTTC. Translation gives CASSADRSYNEQFF. Using reference TRBV7-2 and TRBJ2-1 for the parts outside the CDR3, the full variable domain is GAGVSQSPSNKVTEKGKDVELRCDPISGHTALYWYRQSLGQGLEFLIYFQGNSAPDKSGLPSDRFSAERTGGSVSTLTIQRTQQEDSAVYLCASSADRSYNEQFFGPGTRLTVL.

This clone was seen a few times. The chain has TRBV14 and TRBJ2-2, with TRBD2 identical over 7 bases. This CDR3 has 15 amino acids. Trimming at V came to 4 bases and at J to 5 bases, leaving 7 bases not matched to a gene. CDR1 is SGHDN, CDR2 FVKESK, per germline. This CDR3 is CASSPSGARTGELFF. CDR3 sequence (DNA): TGTGCCAGCAGCCCCAGCGGGGCTCGGACCGGGGAGCTGTTTTTT.

The CDR3 sequence is CASTRDTGNQPQHF. CDR3 nucleotide sequence: TGTGCCAGCACCCGGGACACCGGCAATCAGCCCCAGCATTTT. The chain couples TRBV6-1 to TRBJ1-5; TRBD1 is a possible D gene (6 bases). V dropped 7 bases and J dropped 2 bases, with 12 bases sitting between them. Germline assignment: CDR1 MNHNS and CDR2 SASEGT. The CDR3 extends over 14 amino acids.

The V and J genes are TRBV7-3 and TRBJ2-6; the D gene is possibly TRBD1 (6 bases). The CDR3 is 15 amino acids. V was shortened by 2 bases and J by 12 bases, with 17 bases between the two germline ends. Germline CDR1 and CDR2: SGHTA and FQGTGA. The CDR3 protein is CASSLGGRLPGVLTF. In nucleotides, the CDR3 is TGTGCCAGCAGCTTAGGGGGCAGGCTCCCTGGCGTCCTGACTTTC.

This clone has a count of ten or more. The chain carries TRBV25-1 and TRBJ2-3; 9 nucleotides agree with TRBD2. The CDR3 totals 17 residues. V shed 2 bases, J shed 1 base, and the junction held 7 bases outside the gene matches. CDR1 is MGHDK and CDR2 is SYGVNS in the germline V gene. CDR3 DNA sequence: TGTGCCAGCAGTGAAGGAGCCTCTAGCGGGGGCACAGATACGCAGTATTTT. Protein product: CASSEGASSGGTDTQYF.

The rearrangement joins TRBV19 to TRBJ1-2; 12 positions match TRBD1. The CDR3 extends over 15 amino acids. V shed 2 bases and J 8 bases; nucleotides not matched to a gene: 6. Germline loops: CDR1 LNHDA, CDR2 SQIVND (reference sequence). The DNA for the CDR3 is TGTGCCAGTAGTATACTGGGACAGGGGGCGCGGGGCTACACCTTC. This encodes CASSILGQGARGYTF.

V usage is TRBV25-1 and J usage is TRBJ2-3; possibly TRBD1 for D (6 bases). Germline loops: CDR1 MGHDK, CDR2 SYGVNS. Deletions cut 3 bases from V and 2 bases from J, with 12 bases between. CDR3 length equals 15 residues. CDR3: CASSDQAGATDTQYF. CDR3 nucleotides: TGTGCCAGCAGTGATCAGGCAGGGGCCACAGATACGCAGTATTTT.

This sequence joins TRBV2 and TRBJ2-1, with 14 bases fitting TRBD2. Trimming at V came to 10 bases and at J to 3 bases, leaving 11 bases not matched to a gene. The CDR3 is 17 amino acids. Per germline, CDR1 SNHLY and CDR2 FYNNEI. The CDR3 region has the DNA TGTGCCACAAGGGTTGGGACTAGCGGGGGAGACTACAATGAGCAGTTCTTC. Translation gives CATRVGTSGGDYNEQFF.

This rearrangement joins TRBV7-3 to TRBJ2-1; weak D call: TRBD2 (6 bases). V was cut by 1 base and J by 4 bases, with 11 bases left in between. Germline values: CDR1 SGHTA, CDR2 FQGTGA. The CDR3 totals 15 residues. CDR3: CASSLKRGGYNEQFF. CDR3 nucleotides: TGTGCCAGCAGCTTAAAACGGGGAGGATACAATGAGCAGTTCTTC.

CDR3 nucleotide sequence: TGTGCCAGCAGCGCGGAGCAACCTGGGGCCAACGTCCTGACTTTC. As protein: CASSAEQPGANVLTF. The chain joins TRBV9 to TRBJ2-6, with D hard to call. This CDR3 is built from 15 residues. V was shortened by 3 bases and J by 2 bases, with 9 bases between the two germline ends. The germline gives CDR1 SGDLS, CDR2 YYNGEE.